This T cell receptor (beta chain) stems from a study of shared clonotypes between healthy human individuals. The overall study: Per donor, three plates held CD4 naive cells, three held CD4 memory, two held CD8 naive and one held CD8 memory.

The repertoire was sequenced with immunoSEQ multiplex PCR; TCRdb's copy has only in-frame clones and lacks some. The sample carries approximately 320,000 clones, about 74% recorded once. V shed 2 bases, J shed 5 bases, and the junction held 11 bases outside the gene matches. The CDR3 is made up of 17 amino acids. The germline V gene has CDR1 SEHNR and CDR2 FQNEAQ (reference sequence). The sequence derives from a man aged 30-40 years in good health. The chain has TRBV7-9 and TRBJ2-1; 8 bases line up with TRBD2. The sample comprised memory CD4+ T cells sorted from blood. Subset meaning: CD45RA-negative fraction. The CDR3 nucleotides read TGTGCCAGCAGCTTAAGAGGGGGTCTAGCGGGTAACAATGAGCAGTTCTTC. Protein sequence: CASSLRGGLAGNNEQFF.